These 9 T cell receptor beta chains share one sample of origin, sequenced in a study of T cell repertoires in cytomegalovirus infection. TCRdb recomputed calls from the reads with MiXCR, one row per CDR3 protein. The sample contains about 740,000 distinct CDR3 sequences, less than 40% of which appear only once. Sequenced material: PBMCs. The origin of the receptors is a human donor in good health (CMV status not recorded). Some clones in this sample may be carry-over from other donors' samples.

This rearrangement joins TRBV7-3 to TRBJ2-3; no definite D call. V lost 5 bases, J lost 4 bases, and 13 bases lay in between. The CDR3 contains 14 residues. CDR1 is SGHTA, CDR2 FQGTGA, per germline. The CDR3 loop is CASSERAGPDTQYF. CDR3 DNA sequence: TGTGCCAGCAGCGAAAGGGCAGGTCCAGATACGCAGTATTTT.

In this sample, this clonotype turned up a few times. This rearrangement joins TRBV7-6 to TRBJ2-7; the match to TRBD1 covers 8 bases. With 4 bases clipped from V and 3 bases from J, the junction kept 8 bases outside the gene matches. From germline, CDR1 is SGHVS and CDR2 FNYEAQ. The CDR3 spans 15 residues. The DNA of the CDR3 is TGTGCCAGCAGCTCTCAGGGGGCCATTGTCTACGAGCAGTACTTC. This translates into CASSSQGAIVYEQYF.

The chain couples TRBV6-1 to TRBJ1-2; the D gene is possibly TRBD1 (5 bases). From germline, CDR1 is MNHNS and CDR2 SASEGT. The CDR3 has 13 amino acids. V was shortened by 10 bases and J by 4 bases, with 16 bases between the two germline ends. CDR3 nucleotides: TGTGCCACCGATACTAACCAGGGCTATGGCTACACCTTC. The encoded protein is CATDTNQGYGYTF.

For this clonotype: A much larger clone lies one base from this, so it may be a read error. The chain carries TRBV28 and TRBJ1-5; D ambiguous. The V and J ends lost 3 bases and 5 bases respectively, with 2 bases between them. Germline values: CDR1 MDHEN, CDR2 SYDVKM. The CDR3 sequence is 11 residues long. This CDR3 is CASSFDQPQHF. The CDR3 coding sequence is TGTGCCAGCAGTTTCGATCAGCCCCAGCATTTT.

This clonotype was counted between two and nine times. The rearrangement links TRBV28 to TRBJ2-2; D is uncertain. Trimming took 1 base from V and 0 from J, leaving 9 bases between them. The CDR3 spans 16 residues. Germline CDR1 is MDHEN and CDR2 is SYDVKM. DNA for the CDR3: TGTGCCAGCAGTTTATTGGGCAGCGCGAACACCGGGGAGCTGTTTTTT. Its translation is CASSLLGSANTGELFF.

The CDR3 DNA follows: TGCGCCAGCACTCCCTTTTGGGGGAGGCTGACCGGGGAGCTGTTTTTT. Translated, it gives CASTPFWGRLTGELFF. The rearrangement uses TRBV5-1 and TRBJ2-2, with a possible D match to TRBD2 (6 bases). From germline, CDR1 is SGHRS and CDR2 YFSETQ. The germline V and J ends were trimmed by 6 bases and 5 bases, with 20 bases remaining between them. The length of the CDR3 is 16 residues.

Only a few counts were recorded for this clonotype. The chain carries TRBV19 and TRBJ1-1; D is undetermined. Trimming cost V 3 bases and J 4 bases, with 9 bases left between them. Per germline, CDR1 LNHDA and CDR2 SQIVND (reference sequence). The CDR3 has 13 residues. The CDR3 nucleotides read TGTGCCAGTAGTATCGAGGGCGGCACTGAAGCTTTCTTT. Translation: CASSIEGGTEAFF.

A few counts support this clonotype. The chain links TRBV12-3 or TRBV12-4 to TRBJ2-5; D is unclear. The CDR3 extends over 11 amino acids. Trimming left V 5 bases short and J 4 bases short, with 5 bases between. CDR3 sequence (DNA): TGTGCCAGCAGTGTTATAGAGACCCAGTACTTC. Its translation: CASSVIETQYF.

The chain combines TRBV6-1 with TRBJ2-5; 11 nucleotides agree with TRBD2. Germline-derived CDR1 and CDR2 are MNHNS and SASEGT. The CDR3 runs to 18 residues. The ends lost 1 base at V and 5 bases at J; junction bases unmatched: 12. In nucleotides, the CDR3 is TGTGCCAGCAGTGAAGAGGAGGGTAGCGGGGGGGCCCGCGAGACCCAGTACTTC. Translating gives CASSEEEGSGGARETQYF.